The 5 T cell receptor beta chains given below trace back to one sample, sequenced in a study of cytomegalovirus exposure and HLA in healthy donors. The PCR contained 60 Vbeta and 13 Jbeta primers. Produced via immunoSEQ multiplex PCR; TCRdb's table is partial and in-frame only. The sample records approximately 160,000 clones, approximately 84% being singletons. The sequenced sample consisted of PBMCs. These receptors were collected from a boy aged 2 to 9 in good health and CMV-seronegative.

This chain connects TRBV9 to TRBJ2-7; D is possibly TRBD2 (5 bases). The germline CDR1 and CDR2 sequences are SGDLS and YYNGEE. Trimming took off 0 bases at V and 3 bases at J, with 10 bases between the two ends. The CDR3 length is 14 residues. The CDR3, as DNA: TGTGCCAGCAGCGTAGGAGGTAGCGACTACGAGCAGTACTTC. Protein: CASSVGGSDYEQYF.

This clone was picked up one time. CDR3 in amino acids: CASSIGIGTVGYDQPQHF. CDR3 DNA: TGTGCCAGTAGTATAGGGATCGGGACAGTTGGATATGATCAGCCCCAGCATTTT. The chain recombines TRBV19 with TRBJ1-5, with TRBD1 matching over 7 bases. The CDR3 has 18 amino acids. The trim removed 1 base at V and 5 bases at J, leaving 14 bases unmatched. Germline CDR1 reads LNHDA; CDR2 reads SQIVND (reference sequence).

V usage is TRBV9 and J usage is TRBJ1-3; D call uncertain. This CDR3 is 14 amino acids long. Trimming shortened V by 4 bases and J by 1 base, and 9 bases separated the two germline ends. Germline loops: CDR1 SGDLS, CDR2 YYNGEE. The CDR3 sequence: CASSSRGSGNTIYF. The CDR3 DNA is TGTGCCAGCAGCTCTCGGGGATCTGGAAACACCATATATTTT.

The CDR3 DNA reads TGTGCCAGCAGTGGATCCGGGCTCCGGGGTAAGACCCAGTACTTC. Its translation is CASSGSGLRGKTQYF. V and J are TRBV25-1 and TRBJ2-5; maybe TRBD2 (5 bases). Germline V gives CDR1 MGHDK, CDR2 SYGVNS. Trimming stripped 4 bases from V and 6 bases from J, with 18 bases between. This CDR3 has 15 amino acids.

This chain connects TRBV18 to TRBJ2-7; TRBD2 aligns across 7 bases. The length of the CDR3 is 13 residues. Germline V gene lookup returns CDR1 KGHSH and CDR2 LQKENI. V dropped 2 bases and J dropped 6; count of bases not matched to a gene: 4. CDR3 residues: CASSPYPGGEQYF. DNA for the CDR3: TGTGCCAGCTCACCATATCCGGGAGGCGAGCAGTACTTC.